These 7 T cell receptor beta chains came from one sample sequenced in a study of T cell repertoires in cytomegalovirus infection. One entry per CDR3 protein, called by TCRdb with MiXCR from the reads. This sample carries some 700,000 distinct CDR3 sequences, 35% to 45% of them seen once, and the ten largest clones take around 2.8%. Sequenced material: PBMCs. These TCRs come from a human donor in good health (CMV status not recorded). Some clones in this sample may be carry-over from other donors' samples.

This clonotype was detected only a few times. The V gene is TRBV12-3 or TRBV12-4, the J gene TRBJ1-1; TRBD1 aligns across 9 bases. The junction had 3 bases not matched to a gene; V was cut back by 6 bases and J by 4 bases. The CDR3 loop spans 13 amino acids. CDR3 bases: TGTGCCAGCAGCAGGGACAGGGCCACTGAAGCTTTCTTT. Its protein is CASSRDRATEAFF.

This rearrangement joins TRBV5-6 to TRBJ1-1; D gene uncertain. Trimming pared 0 bases from V and 7 bases from J, leaving 7 bases between. The CDR3 consists of 12 residues. Looked up from germline, CDR1 is SGHDT and CDR2 is YYEEEE. The DNA for the CDR3 is TGTGCCAGCAGCTTGGGGTACAGTGAAGCTTTCTTT. Translation: CASSLGYSEAFF.

The chain is built from TRBV6-6 and TRBJ1-4; no clear D gene. This CDR3 has 12 residues. Germline V gives CDR1 MNHNY, CDR2 SVGAGI (reference sequence). V was clipped by 6 bases and J by 7 bases, with 9 bases between them. The CDR3 reads CASSRLGEKLFF. The CDR3 coding sequence is TGTGCCAGCAGCCGTCTCGGTGAAAAACTGTTTTTT.

The V call is TRBV10-3, the J call TRBJ2-5; possible D gene TRBD1, 5 bases. From germline, CDR1 is ENHRY and CDR2 SYGVKD. Trimming left V 7 bases short and J 1 base short, with 10 bases between. The CDR3 is 13 amino acids. Here the CDR3 reads CAITKGIQETQYF. CDR3 in DNA: TGTGCCATCACGAAGGGGATCCAAGAGACCCAGTACTTC.

This clonotype turned up a few times. The rearrangement joins TRBV15 to TRBJ1-4; unclear D gene. Trimming pared 1 base from V and 7 bases from J, leaving 13 bases between. The CDR3 consists of 15 residues. Looked up from germline, CDR1 is LNHNV and CDR2 is YYDKDF (reference sequence). The CDR3 protein is CATSRAEGSGEKLFF. The CDR3 nucleotides are TGTGCCACCAGCAGAGCTGAGGGTTCAGGTGAAAAACTGTTTTTT.

V usage is TRBV14 and J usage is TRBJ1-6, with D perhaps matching TRBD1 (5 bases). Trimming stripped 0 bases from V and 10 bases from J, with 13 bases between. This CDR3 has 15 residues. Per the germline V gene, CDR1 is SGHDN and CDR2 is FVKESK. For the CDR3, the DNA is TGTGCCAGCAGCCAAGATTTGTCAGGGTTCTCACCCCTCCACTTT. Its protein is CASSQDLSGFSPLHF.

This clonotype has more than one count but fewer than ten. The chain uses TRBV6-1 and TRBJ2-1; D might be TRBD1 or TRBD2, each matching 5 bases. V was pared by 0 bases and J by 7 bases, with 16 bases between. Germline V gives CDR1 MNHNS, CDR2 SASEGT. There are 16 residues in the CDR3. The CDR3 DNA reads TGTGCCAGCAGTGAAGCGGGACGGTACCAAGCGAATGAGCAGTTCTTC. Encoded protein: CASSEAGRYQANEQFF.